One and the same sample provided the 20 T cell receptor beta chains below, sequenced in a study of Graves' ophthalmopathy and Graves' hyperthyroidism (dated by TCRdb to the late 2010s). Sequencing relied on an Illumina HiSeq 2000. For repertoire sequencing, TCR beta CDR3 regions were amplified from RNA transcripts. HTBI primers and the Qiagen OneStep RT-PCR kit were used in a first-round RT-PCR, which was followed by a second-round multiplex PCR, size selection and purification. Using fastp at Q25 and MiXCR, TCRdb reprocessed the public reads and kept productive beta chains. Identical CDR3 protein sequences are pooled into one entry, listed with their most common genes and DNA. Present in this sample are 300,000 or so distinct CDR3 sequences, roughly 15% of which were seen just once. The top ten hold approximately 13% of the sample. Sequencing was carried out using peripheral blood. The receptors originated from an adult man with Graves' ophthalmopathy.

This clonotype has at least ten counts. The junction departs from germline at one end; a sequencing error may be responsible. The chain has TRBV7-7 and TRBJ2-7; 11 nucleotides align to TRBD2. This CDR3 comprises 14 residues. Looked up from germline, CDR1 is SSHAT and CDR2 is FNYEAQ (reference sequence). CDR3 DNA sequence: TGTGCTAGCAGCTTAACCGGGACTAGCGGCGAGCAGTACTTC. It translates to CASSLTGTSGEQYF.

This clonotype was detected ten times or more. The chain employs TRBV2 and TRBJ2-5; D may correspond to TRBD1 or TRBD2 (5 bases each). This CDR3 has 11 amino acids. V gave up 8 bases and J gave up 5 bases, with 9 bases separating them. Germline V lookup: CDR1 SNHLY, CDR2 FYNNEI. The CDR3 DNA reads TGTGCCAGCGGGACCTCGGAGACCCAGTACTTC. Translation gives CASGTSETQYF.

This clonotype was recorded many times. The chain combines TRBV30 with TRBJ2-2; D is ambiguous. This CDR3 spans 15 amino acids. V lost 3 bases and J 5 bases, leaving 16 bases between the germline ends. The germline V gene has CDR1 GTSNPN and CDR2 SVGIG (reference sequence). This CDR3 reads CAWRVGRLGTGELFF. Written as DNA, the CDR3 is TGTGCCTGGAGGGTCGGACGGCTAGGAACCGGGGAGCTGTTTTTT.

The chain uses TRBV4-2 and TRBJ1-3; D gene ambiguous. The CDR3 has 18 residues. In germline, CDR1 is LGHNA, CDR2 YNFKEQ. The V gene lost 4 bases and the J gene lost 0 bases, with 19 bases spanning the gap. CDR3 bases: TGTGCCAGCAGCCCACATACCGGGCAGCCTAGCTCTGGAAACACCATATATTTT. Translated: CASSPHTGQPSSGNTIYF.

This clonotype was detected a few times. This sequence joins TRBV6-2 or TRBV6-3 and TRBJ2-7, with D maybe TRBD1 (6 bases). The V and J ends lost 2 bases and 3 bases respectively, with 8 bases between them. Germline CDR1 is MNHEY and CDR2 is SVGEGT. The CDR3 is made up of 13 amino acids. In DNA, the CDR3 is TGTGCCAGCAGTTACGGGACACGCTACGAGCAGTACTTC. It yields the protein CASSYGTRYEQYF.

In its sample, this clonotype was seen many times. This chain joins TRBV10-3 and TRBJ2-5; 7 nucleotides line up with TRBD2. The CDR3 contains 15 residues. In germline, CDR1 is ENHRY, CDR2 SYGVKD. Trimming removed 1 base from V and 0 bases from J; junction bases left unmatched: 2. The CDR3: CAISEFGGYQETQYF. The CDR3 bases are TGTGCCATCAGTGAGTTCGGGGGGTACCAAGAGACCCAGTACTTC.

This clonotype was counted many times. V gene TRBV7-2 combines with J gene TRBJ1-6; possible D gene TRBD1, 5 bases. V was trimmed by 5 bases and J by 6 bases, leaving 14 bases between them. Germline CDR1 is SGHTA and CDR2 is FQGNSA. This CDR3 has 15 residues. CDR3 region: CASSTRRGFNSPLHF. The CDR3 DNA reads TGTGCCAGCAGCACCCGGAGGGGTTTTAATTCACCCCTCCACTTT. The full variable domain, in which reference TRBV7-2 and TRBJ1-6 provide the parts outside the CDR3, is GAGVSQSPSNKVTEKGKDVELRCDPISGHTALYWYRQSLGQGLEFLIYFQGNSAPDKSGLPSDRFSAERTGGSVSTLTIQRTQQEDSAVYLCASSTRRGFNSPLHFGNGTRLTVT.

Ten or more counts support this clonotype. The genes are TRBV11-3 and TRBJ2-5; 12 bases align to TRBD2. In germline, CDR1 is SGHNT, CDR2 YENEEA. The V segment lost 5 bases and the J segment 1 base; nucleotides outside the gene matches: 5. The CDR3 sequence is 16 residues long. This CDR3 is CASSAGTSGPQETQYF. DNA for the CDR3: TGTGCCAGCAGCGCCGGGACTAGCGGGCCCCAAGAGACCCAGTACTTC.

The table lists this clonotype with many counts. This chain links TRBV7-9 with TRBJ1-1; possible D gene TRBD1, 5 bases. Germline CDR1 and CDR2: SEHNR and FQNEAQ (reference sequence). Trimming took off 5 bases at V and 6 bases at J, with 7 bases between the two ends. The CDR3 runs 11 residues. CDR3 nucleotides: TGTGCCAGCAGCAGGGACCCTGAAGCTTTCTTT. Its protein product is CASSRDPEAFF.

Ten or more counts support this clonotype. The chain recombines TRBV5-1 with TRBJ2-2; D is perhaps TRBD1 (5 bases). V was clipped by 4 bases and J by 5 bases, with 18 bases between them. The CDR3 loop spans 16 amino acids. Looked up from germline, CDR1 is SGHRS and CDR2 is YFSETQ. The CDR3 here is CASSLLGRTSTGELFF. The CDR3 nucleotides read TGCGCCAGCAGCCTGCTGGGGCGGACCTCTACCGGGGAGCTGTTTTTT.

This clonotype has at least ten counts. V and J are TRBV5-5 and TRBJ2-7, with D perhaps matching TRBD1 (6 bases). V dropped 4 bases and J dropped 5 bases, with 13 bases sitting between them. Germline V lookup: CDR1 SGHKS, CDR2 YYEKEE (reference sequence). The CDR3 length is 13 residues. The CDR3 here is CASSQQGFDEQYF. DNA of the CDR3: TGTGCCAGCAGCCAACAGGGATTTGACGAGCAGTACTTC.

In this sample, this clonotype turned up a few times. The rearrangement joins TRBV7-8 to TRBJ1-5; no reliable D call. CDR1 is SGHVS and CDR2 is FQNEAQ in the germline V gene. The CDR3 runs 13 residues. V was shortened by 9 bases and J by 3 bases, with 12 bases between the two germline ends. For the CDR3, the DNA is TGTGCCAGTAGTTACGGAGACAATCAGCCCCAGCATTTT. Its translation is CASSYGDNQPQHF.

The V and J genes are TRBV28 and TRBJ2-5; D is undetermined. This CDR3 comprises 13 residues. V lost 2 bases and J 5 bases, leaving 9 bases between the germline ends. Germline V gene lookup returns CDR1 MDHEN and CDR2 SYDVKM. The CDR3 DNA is TGTGCCAGCAGTTTAACCCTCTCCGAGACCCAGTACTTC. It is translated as CASSLTLSETQYF.

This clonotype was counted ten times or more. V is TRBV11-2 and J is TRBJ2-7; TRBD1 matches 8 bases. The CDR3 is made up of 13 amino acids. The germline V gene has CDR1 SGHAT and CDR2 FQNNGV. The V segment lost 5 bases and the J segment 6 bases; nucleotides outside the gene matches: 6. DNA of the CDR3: TGTGCCAGCAGCCCTAACACAGGGGGCGAGCAGTACTTC. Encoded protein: CASSPNTGGEQYF. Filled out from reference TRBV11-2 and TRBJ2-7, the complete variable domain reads EAGVAQSPRYKIIEKRQSVAFWCNPISGHATLYWYQQILGQGPKLLIQFQNNGVVDDSQLPKDRFSAERLKGVDSTLKIQPAKLEDSAVYLCASSPNTGGEQYFGPGTRLTVT.

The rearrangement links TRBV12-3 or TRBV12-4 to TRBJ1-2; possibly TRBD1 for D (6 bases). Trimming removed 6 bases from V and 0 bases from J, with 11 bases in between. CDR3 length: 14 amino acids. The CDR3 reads CASRMDSPNYGYTF. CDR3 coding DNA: TGTGCCAGCAGAATGGACAGCCCTAACTATGGCTACACCTTC.

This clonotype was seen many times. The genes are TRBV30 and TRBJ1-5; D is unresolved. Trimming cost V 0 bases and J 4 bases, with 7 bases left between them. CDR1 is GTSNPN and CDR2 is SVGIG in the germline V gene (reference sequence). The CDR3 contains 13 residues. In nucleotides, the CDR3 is TGTGCCTGGAGTGTACAGATTAATCAGCCCCAGCATTTT. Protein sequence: CAWSVQINQPQHF.

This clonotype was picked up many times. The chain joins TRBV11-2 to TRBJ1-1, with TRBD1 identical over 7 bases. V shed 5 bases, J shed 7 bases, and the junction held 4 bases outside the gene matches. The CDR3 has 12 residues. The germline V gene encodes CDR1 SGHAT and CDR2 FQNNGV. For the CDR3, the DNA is TGTGCCAGCAGCACAGACAGGGATGAAGCTTTCTTT. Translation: CASSTDRDEAFF.

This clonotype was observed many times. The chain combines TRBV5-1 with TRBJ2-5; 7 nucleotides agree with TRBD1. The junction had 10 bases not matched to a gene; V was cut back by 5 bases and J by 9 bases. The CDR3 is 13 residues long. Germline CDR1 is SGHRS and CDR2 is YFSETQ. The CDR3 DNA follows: TGCGCCAGCAGTCGGGACAGTCCTCCGGCCCAGTACTTC. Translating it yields CASSRDSPPAQYF.

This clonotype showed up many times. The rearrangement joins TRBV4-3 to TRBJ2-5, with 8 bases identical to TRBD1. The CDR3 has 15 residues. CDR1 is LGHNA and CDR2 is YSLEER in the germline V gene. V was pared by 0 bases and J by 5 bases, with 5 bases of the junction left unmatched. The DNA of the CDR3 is TGCGCCAGCAGCCAAGATCAGGGGGCGTGGGAGACCCAGTACTTC. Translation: CASSQDQGAWETQYF.

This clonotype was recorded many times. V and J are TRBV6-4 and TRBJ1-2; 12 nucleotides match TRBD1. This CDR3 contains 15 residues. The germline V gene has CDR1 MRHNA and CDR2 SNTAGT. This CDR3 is CAAGWDRGRDYGYTF. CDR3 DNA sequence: TGTGCGGCGGGGTGGGACAGGGGGCGCGACTATGGCTACACCTTC.